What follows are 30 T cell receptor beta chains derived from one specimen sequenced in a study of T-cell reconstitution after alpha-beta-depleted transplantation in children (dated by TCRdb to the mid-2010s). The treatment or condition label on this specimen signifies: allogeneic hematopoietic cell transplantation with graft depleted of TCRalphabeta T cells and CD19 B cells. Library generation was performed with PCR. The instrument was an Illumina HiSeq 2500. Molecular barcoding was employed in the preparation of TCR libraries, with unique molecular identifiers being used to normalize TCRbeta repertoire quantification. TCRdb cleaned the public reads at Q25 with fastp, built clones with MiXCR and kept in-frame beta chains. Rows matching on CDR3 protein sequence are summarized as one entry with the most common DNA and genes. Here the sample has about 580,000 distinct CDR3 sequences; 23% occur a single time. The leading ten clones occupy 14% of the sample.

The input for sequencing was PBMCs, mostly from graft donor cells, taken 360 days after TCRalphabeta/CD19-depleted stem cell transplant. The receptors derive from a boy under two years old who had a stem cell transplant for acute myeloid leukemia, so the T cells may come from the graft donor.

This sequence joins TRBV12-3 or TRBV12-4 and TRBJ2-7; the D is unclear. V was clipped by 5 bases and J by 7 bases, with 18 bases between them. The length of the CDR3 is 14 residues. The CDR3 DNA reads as TGTGCCAGCAGTGGGGAATTACATTTGAGGGAGCAGTACTTC. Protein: CASSGELHLREQYF.

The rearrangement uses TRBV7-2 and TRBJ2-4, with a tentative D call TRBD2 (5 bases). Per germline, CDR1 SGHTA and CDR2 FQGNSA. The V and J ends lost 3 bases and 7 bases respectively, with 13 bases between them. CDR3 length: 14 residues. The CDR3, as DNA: TGTGCCAGCAGCTTTCGAGGGCTAGAGAACATTCAGTACTTC. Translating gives CASSFRGLENIQYF.

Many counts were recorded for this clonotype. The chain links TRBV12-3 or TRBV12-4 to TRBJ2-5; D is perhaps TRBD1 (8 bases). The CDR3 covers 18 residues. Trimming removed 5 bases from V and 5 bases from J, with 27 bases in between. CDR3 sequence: CASSTTPGTGKGGETQYF. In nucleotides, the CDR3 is TGTGCCAGCAGTACGACCCCCGGGACAGGAAAGGGAGGGGAGACCCAGTACTTC.

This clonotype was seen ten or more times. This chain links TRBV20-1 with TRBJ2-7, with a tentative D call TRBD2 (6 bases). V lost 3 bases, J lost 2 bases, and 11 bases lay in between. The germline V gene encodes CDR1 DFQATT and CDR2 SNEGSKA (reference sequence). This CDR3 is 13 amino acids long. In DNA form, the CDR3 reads TGCAGTGCTAGTCGGAGGGCGGCCTACGAGCAGTACTTC. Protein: CSASRRAAYEQYF.

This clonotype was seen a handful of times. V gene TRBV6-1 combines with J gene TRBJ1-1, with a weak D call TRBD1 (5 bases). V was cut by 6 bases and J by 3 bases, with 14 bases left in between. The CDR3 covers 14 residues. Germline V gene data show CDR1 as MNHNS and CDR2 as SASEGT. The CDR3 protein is CASRPQRGDTEAFF. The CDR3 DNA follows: TGTGCCAGCAGACCGCAAAGGGGTGACACTGAAGCTTTCTTT.

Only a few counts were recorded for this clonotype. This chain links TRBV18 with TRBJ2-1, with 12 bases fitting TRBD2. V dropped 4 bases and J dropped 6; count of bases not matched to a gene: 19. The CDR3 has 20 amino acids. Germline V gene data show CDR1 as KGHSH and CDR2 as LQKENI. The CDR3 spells CASSLTRTSGALAAINEQFF. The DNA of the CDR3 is TGTGCCAGCTCACTCACGCGGACTAGCGGGGCCCTCGCCGCCATCAATGAGCAGTTCTTC.

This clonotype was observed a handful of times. CDR3: CASSLEGWTEAFF. The CDR3, as DNA: TGCGCCAGCAGCTTGGAAGGGTGGACTGAAGCTTTCTTT. The rearrangement uses TRBV5-1 and TRBJ1-1; D gene ambiguous. Germline assignment: CDR1 SGHRS and CDR2 YFSETQ. V was clipped by 0 bases and J by 5 bases, with 8 bases between them. The CDR3 consists of 13 residues.

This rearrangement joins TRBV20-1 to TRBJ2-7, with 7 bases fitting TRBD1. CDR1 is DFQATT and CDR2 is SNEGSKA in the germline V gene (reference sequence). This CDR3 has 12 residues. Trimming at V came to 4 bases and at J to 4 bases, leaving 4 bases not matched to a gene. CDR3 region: CSAMGQLYEQYV. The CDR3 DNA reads TGCAGTGCTATGGGACAGCTTTACGAGCAGTACGTC.

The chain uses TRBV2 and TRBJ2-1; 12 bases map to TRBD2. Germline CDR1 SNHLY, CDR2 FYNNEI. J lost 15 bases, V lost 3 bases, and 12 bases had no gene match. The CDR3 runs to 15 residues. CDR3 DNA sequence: TGTGCCAGCAGTGAGCCGACTCCCCCACTAGCGGGGGGGTTCTTC. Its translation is CASSEPTPPLAGGFF.

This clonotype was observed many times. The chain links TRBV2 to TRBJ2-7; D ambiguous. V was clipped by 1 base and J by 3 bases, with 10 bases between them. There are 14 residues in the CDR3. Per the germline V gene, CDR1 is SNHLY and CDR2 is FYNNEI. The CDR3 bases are TGTGCCAGCAGTGAAGATCCGATCTGCTACGAGCAGTACGTC. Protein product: CASSEDPICYEQYV.

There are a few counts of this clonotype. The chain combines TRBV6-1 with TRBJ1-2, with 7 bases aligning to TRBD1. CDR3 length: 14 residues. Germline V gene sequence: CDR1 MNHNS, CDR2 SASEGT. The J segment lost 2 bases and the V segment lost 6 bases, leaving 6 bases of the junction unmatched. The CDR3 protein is CASRGTRGNYGYTF. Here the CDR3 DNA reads TGTGCCAGCAGGGGAACCAGGGGGAACTATGGCTACACCTTC.

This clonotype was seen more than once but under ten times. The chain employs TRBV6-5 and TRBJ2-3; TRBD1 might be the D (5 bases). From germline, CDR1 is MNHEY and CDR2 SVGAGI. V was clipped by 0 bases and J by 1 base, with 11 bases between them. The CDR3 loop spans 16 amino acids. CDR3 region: CASSYSGVGGTDTQYF. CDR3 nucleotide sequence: TGTGCCAGCAGTTACTCGGGTGTAGGGGGCACAGATACGCAGTATTTT.

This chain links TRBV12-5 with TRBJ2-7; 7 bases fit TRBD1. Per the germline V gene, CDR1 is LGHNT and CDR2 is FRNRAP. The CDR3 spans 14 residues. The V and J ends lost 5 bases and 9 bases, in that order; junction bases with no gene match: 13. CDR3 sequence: CASGPYLTGFGQYV. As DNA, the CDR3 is TGTGCTAGTGGTCCATACCTGACAGGGTTCGGGCAGTACGTC.

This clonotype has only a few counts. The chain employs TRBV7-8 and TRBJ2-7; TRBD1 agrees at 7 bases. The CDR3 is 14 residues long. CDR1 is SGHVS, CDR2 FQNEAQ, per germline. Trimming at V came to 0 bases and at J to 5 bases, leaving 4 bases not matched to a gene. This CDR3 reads CASSLANRGHEQYV. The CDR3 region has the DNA TGTGCCAGCAGCTTAGCGAACAGGGGCCACGAGCAGTACGTC.

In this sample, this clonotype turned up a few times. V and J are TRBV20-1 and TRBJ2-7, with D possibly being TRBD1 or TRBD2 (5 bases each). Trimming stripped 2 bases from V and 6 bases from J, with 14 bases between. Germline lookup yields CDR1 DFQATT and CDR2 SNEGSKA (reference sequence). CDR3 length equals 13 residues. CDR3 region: CSARSSGPVEQYV. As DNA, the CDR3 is TGCAGTGCTAGATCCTCGGGGCCAGTCGAGCAGTACGTC.

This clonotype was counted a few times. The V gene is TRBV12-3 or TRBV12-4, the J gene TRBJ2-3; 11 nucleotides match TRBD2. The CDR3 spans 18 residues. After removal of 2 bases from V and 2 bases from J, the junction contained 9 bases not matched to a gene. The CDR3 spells CASSLRGRLAGNTDTQYF. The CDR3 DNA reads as TGTGCCAGCAGTTTAAGGGGGAGACTAGCGGGGAACACAGATACGCAGTATTTT.

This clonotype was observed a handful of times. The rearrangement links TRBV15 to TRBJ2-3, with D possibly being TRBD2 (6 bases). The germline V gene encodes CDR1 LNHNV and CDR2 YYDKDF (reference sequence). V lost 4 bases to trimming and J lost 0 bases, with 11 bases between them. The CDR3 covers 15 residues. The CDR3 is CATSIRGASTDTQYF. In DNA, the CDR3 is TGTGCCACCAGCATTCGCGGGGCGAGCACAGATACGCAGTATTTT.

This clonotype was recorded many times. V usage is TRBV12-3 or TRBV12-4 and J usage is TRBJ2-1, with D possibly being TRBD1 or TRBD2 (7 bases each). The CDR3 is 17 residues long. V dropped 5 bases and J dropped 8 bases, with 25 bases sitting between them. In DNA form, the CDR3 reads TGTGCCAGCAGTGCACGGGGAGGGGGCGCAGGCATGGATGAGCAGTTCTTC. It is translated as CASSARGGGAGMDEQFF.

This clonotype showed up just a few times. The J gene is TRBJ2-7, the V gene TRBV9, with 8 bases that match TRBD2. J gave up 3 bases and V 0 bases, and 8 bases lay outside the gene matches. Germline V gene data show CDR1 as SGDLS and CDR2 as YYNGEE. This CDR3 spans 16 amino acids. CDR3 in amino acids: CASSVGGGGPFYEQYF. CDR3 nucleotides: TGTGCCAGCAGCGTAGGGGGCGGGGGGCCCTTCTACGAGCAGTACTTC.

For the CDR3, the DNA is TGCAGTGCAGACAGCGGAGGGGTAATACTATCAAATGAGCAGTTCTTC. This sequence encodes CSADSGGVILSNEQFF. This chain joins TRBV20-1 and TRBJ2-1, with D perhaps matching TRBD2 (6 bases). There are 16 residues in the CDR3. V lost 6 bases to trimming and J lost 7 bases, with 25 bases between them. The germline V gene encodes CDR1 DFQATT and CDR2 SNEGSKA (reference sequence).

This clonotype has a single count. In DNA, the CDR3 is TGTGCCAGCAGCGTCGGGACCACCGGCTTCACAGATACGCAGTATTTT. Translation gives CASSVGTTGFTDTQYF. The chain recombines TRBV9 with TRBJ2-3, with D perhaps TRBD1 or TRBD2 (5 bases each). The CDR3 length is 16 residues. V shed 2 bases and J shed 2 bases, with 15 bases lying between them. Germline V gene sequence: CDR1 SGDLS, CDR2 YYNGEE.

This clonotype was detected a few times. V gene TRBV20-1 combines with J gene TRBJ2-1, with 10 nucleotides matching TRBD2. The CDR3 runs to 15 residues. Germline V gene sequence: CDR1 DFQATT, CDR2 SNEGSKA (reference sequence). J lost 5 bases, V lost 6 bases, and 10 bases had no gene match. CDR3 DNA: TGCAGTGCCCGCAGCCCCCTAGCGGGGGACAATGAGCAGTTCTTC. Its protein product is CSARSPLAGDNEQFF.

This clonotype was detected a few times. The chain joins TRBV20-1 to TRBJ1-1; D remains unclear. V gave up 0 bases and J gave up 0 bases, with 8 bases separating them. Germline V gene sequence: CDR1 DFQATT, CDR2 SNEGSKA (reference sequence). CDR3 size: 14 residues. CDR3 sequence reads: CSARDLGMNTEAFF. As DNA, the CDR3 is TGCAGTGCTAGAGATCTAGGAATGAACACTGAAGCTTTCTTT.

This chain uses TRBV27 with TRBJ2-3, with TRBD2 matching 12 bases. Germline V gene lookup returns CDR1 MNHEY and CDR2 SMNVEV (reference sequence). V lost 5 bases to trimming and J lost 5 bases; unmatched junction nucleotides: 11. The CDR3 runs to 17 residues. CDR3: CASSDRLAGEQGDTQYF. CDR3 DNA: TGTGCCAGCAGTGACCGACTAGCGGGGGAACAGGGAGATACGCAGTATTTT.

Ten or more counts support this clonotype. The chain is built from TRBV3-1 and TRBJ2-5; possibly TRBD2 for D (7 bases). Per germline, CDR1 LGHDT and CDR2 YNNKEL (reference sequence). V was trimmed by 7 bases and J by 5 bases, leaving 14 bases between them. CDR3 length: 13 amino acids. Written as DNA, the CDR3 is TGTGCCAGCACCCGGCGGGGGCATGAGACCCAGTACTTC. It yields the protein CASTRRGHETQYF.

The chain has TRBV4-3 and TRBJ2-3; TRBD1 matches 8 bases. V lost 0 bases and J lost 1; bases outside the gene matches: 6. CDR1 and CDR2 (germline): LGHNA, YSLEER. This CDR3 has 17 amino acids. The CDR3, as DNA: TGCGCCAGCAGCCAAGATACCGAGACAGGGGGCACAGATACGCAGTATTTT. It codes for CASSQDTETGGTDTQYF.

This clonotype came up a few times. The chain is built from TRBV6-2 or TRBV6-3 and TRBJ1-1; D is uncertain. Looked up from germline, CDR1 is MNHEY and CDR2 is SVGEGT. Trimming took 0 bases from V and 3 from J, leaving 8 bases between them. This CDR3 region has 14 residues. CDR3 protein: CASSYSHGYTEAFF. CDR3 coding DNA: TGTGCCAGCAGTTACTCCCATGGCTACACTGAAGCTTTCTTT.

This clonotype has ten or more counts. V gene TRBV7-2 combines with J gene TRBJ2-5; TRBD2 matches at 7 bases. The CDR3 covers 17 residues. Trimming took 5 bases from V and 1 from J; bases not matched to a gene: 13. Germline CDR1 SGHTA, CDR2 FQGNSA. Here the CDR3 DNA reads TGTGCCAGCAGCCCCCCCGGGCTAGCGGTACTCCAAGAGACCCAGTACTTC. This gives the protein CASSPPGLAVLQETQYF.

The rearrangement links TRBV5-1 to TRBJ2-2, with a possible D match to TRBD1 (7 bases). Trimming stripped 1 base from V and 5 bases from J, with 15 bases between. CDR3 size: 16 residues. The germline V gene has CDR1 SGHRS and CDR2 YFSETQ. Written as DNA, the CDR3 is TGCGCCAGCAGCTTGTTCCCCAGGGGGGATACCGGGGAGCTGTTTTTT. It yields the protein CASSLFPRGDTGELFF.

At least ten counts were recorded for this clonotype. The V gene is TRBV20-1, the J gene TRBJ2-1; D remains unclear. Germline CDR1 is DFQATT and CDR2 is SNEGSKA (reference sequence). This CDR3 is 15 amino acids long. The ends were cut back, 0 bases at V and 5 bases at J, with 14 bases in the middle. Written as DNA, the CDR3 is TGCAGTGCTAGAGATGCGGCAGGAAATCACAATGAGCAGTTCTTC. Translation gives CSARDAAGNHNEQFF.